This T cell receptor beta chain was sequenced during a study of spatial heterogeneity in lung cancer. Turning to the study itself: Compared with alpha-chain sequences, beta-chain sequences were consistently detected in greater numbers. In the raw reads, each unique TCR and UMI combination was present more than ten times on average. General observations from the study: Ubiquitous, expanded tumor-derived TCRs were more frequently observed in blood at resection than at follow-up.

TCRdb re-called the 5' RACE reads with MiXCR, one entry per CDR3 protein. This table holds tens of thousands of distinct CDR3 sequences, roughly an eighth found once. The time point: sample taken at primary tumor resection. Material for sequencing was whole RNA from tumor, nontumor lung or frozen PBMC, left unsorted. Donors were 72 untreated early-stage non-small cell lung cancer patients. With 0 bases removed from V and 6 bases from J, the gap between germline ends came to 12 bases. The germline V gene has CDR1 SGHNT and CDR2 YYREEE (reference sequence). The CDR3 runs to 15 residues. This clonotype was seen repeatedly, ten times or more. The antigen is unknown.

The sample was PBMCs, taken at surgery. The receptor comes from a male donor with early-stage non-small cell lung cancer. The gene calls are TRBV5-4 and TRBJ2-2; D gene ambiguous. CDR3 DNA sequence: TGTGCCAGCAGCTTGGCGAGTTTCGAGGCCGGGGAGCTGTTTTTT. Residues: CASSLASFEAGELFF.